The clone carrying this T cell receptor (beta chain) was observed many times. Its antigen is still unknown. Looked up from germline, CDR1 is MDHEN and CDR2 is SYDVKM. The germline V and J ends were trimmed by 5 bases and 5 bases, with 16 bases remaining between them. The CDR3 is made up of 16 amino acids. This record comes from a study of regulatory T cells in long-lasting Graves disease. Looking at the study overall: Persistence in Graves' disease required over 5 years of antithyroid drugs plus positive TSH receptor antibodies. Study conclusions and caveats: When disease was persistent, TRBV28, TRBJ1-2 and TRBJ2-5 were the favored segments. Persistent patients shared more public clonotypes (fewer than 3,000) than newly diagnosed patients (about 940).

Arm-PCR of CDR3 regions and iRepertoire HTBI primers were used to build TCR beta libraries. TCRdb analysed the multiplex PCR reads with MiXCR anew, one entry per CDR3 protein. The sample holds about 660,000 distinct CDR3 sequences, 30% seen once. Time point specified: persistent/refractory GD, antithyroid drugs over 5 years with positive TRAb. After RNA was extracted from PBMCs, the TCR library was made from it. Source: peripheral blood mononuclear cells (PBMCs), taken when the disease was refractory, from a patient treated with antithyroid drugs. The genes are TRBV28 and TRBJ1-6; the D gene is possibly TRBD1 (5 bases). The source of this sequence is a female donor with Graves disease. The CDR3 here is CASSIFRGGDNSPLHF. CDR3 in DNA: TGTGCCAGCAGTATATTCCGGGGAGGGGATAATTCACCCCTCCACTTT.